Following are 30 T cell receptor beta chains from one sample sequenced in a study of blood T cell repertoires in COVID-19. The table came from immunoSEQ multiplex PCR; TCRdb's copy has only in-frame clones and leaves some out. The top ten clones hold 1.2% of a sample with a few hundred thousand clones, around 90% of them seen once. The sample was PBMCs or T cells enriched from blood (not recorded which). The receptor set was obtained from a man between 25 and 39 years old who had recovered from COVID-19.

This chain's CDR3 is CASSLTGSSYNSPLHF. The DNA for the CDR3 is TGTGCCAGCAGCTTGACAGGGAGCTCCTATAATTCACCCCTCCACTTT. The chain recombines TRBV5-4 with TRBJ1-6; D may be TRBD1 (6 bases). The V and J ends lost 1 base and 0 bases respectively, with 8 bases between them. There are 16 residues in the CDR3. Germline CDR1 and CDR2: SGHNT and YYREEE (reference sequence).

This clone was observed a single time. In DNA form, the CDR3 reads TGTGCCAGCAGCCCCGGGGGGATGAACACTGAAGCTTTCTTT. It yields the protein CASSPGGMNTEAFF. V and J are TRBV11-3 and TRBJ1-1; perhaps TRBD1 as D (5 bases). Germline CDR1 and CDR2: SGHNT and YENEEA. The CDR3 spans 14 residues. Trimming stripped 5 bases from V and 0 bases from J, with 10 bases between.

The chain's CDR3 is CASRTGTSGYNEQFF. The CDR3, as DNA: TGTGCCAGCAGGACCGGGACTAGCGGATACAATGAGCAGTTCTTC. V usage is TRBV6-5 and J usage is TRBJ2-1, with 11 bases aligning to TRBD2. Germline CDR1 and CDR2: MNHEY and SVGAGI. V was clipped by 6 bases and J by 4 bases; unmatched bases: 5. There are 15 residues in the CDR3.

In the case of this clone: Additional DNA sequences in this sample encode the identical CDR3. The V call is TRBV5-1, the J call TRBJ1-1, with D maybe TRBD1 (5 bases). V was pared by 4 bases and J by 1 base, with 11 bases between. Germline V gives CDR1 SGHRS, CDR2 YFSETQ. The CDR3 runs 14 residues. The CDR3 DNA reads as TGCGCCAGCAGCCTCGGACAAACGAACACTGAAGCTTTCTTT. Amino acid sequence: CASSLGQTNTEAFF.

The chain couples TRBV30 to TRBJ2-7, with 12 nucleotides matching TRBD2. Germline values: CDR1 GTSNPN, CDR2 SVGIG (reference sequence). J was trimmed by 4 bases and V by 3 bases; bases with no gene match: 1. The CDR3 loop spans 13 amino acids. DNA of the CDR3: TGTGCCTGGAGAACTAGCGGGGGGTACGAGCAGTACTTC. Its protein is CAWRTSGGYEQYF.

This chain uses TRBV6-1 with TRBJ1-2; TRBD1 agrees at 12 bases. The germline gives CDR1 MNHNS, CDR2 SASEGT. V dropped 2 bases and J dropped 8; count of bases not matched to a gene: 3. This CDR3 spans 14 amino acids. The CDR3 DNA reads TGTGCCAGCAGTGAAACGGGGACAGGGGGCGGCTACACCTTC. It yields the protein CASSETGTGGGYTF.

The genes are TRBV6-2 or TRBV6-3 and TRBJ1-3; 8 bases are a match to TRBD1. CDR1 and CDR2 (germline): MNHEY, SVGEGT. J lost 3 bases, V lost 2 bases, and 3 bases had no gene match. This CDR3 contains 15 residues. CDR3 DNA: TGTGCCAGCAGTTACACGGGACAGGATGGAAACACCATATATTTT. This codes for CASSYTGQDGNTIYF.

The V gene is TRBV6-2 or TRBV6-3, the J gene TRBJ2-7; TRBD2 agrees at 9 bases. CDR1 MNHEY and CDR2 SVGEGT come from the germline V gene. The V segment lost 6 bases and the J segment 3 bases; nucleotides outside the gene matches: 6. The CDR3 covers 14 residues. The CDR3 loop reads CASSFERGDYEQYF. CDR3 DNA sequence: TGTGCCAGCAGCTTTGAGCGGGGGGACTACGAGCAGTACTTC.

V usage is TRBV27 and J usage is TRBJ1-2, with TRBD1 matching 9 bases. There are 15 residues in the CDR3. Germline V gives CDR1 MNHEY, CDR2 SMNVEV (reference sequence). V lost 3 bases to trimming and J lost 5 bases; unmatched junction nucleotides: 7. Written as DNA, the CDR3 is TGTGCCAGCAGTTTTAGCCGACAGGGGGGTTATGGCTACACCTTC. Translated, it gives CASSFSRQGGYGYTF.

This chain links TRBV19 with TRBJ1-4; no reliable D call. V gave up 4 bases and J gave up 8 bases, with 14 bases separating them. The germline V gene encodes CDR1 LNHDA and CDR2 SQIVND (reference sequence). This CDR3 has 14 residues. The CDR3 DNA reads TGTGCCAGTAGTACCAGCCCGGCGGAGGAAAAACTGTTTTTT. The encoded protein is CASSTSPAEEKLFF.

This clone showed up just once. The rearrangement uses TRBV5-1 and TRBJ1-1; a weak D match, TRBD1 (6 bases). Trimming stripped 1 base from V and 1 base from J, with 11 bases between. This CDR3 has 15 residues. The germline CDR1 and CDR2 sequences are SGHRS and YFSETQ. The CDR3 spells CASSLRLGANTEAFF. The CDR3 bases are TGCGCCAGCAGCTTGCGGTTGGGGGCGAACACTGAAGCTTTCTTT.

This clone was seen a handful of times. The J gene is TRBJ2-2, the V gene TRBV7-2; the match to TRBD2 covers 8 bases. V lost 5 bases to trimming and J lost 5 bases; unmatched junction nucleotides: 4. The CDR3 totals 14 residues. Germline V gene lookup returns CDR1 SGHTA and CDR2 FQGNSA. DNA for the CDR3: TGTGCCAGCAGCCCGAAGCGGGGGACCGGGGAGCTGTTTTTT. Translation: CASSPKRGTGELFF.

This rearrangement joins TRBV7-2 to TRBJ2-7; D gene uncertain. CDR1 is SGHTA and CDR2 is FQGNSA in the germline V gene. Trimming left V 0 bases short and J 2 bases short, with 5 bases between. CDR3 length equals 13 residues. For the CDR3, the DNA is TGTGCCAGCAGCTTAGCGCGCCCCTACGAGCAGTACTTC. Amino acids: CASSLARPYEQYF.

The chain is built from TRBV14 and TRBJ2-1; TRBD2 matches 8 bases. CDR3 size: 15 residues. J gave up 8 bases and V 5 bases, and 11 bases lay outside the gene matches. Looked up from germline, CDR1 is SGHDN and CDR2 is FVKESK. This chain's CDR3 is CASSVRSGSSDEQFF. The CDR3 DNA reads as TGTGCCAGCAGCGTGAGGAGCGGGAGTTCAGATGAGCAGTTCTTC.

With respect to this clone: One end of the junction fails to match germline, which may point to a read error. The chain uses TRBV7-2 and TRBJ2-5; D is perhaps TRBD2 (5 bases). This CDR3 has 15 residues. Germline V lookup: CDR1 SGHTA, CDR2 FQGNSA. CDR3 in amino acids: CASSLGDSGPRVGDF. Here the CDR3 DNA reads TGTGCCAGCAGCTTAGGGGATTCCGGGCCCCGGGTCGGGGACTTC.

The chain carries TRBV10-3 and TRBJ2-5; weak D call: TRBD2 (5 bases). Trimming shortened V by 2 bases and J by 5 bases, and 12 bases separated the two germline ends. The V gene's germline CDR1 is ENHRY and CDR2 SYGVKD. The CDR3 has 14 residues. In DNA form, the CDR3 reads TGTGCCATCAGTGAGGCGGGTAGCGAGGAGACCCAGTACTTC. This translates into CAISEAGSEETQYF.

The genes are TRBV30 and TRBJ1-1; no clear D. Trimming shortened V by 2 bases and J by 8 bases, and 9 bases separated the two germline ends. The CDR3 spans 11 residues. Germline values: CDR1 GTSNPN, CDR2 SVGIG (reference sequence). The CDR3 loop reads CAWSPTREAFF. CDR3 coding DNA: TGTGCCTGGAGTCCCACCAGGGAAGCTTTCTTT.

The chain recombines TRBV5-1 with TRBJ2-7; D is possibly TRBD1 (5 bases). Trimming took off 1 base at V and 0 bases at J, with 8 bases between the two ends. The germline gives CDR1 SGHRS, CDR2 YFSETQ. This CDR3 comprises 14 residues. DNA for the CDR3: TGCGCCAGCAGCTTGCGCAGGGCCTCCTACGAGCAGTACTTC. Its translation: CASSLRRASYEQYF.

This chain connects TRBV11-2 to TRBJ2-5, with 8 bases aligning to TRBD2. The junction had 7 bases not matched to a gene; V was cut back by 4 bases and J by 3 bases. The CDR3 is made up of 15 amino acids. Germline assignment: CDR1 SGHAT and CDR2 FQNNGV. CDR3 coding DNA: TGTGCCAGCAGCTCCGGGACTAGGGGTAAAGAGACCCAGTACTTC. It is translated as CASSSGTRGKETQYF.

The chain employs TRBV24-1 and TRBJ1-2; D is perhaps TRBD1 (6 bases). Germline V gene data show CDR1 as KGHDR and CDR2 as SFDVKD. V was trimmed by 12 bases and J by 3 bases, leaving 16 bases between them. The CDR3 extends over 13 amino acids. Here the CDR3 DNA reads TGTGCCCCCTTCCGGGACACCGACTATGGCTACACCTTC. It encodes CAPFRDTDYGYTF.

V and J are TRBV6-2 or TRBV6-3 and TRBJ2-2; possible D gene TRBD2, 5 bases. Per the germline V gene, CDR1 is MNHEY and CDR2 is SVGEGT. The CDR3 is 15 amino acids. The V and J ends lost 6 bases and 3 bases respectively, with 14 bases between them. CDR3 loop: CASRPPGGDTGELFF. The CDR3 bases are TGTGCCAGCAGACCTCCAGGAGGAGACACCGGGGAGCTGTTTTTT.

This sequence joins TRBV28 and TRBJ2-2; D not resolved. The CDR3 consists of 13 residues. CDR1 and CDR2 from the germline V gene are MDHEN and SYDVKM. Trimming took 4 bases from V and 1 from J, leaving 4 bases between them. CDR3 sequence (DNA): TGTGCCAGCAGTTCAGTGAACACCGGGGAGCTGTTTTTT. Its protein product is CASSSVNTGELFF.

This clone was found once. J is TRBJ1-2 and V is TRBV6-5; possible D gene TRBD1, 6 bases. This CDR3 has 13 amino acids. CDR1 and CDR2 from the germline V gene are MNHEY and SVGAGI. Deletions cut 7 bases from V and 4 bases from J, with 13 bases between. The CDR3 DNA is TGTGCCAGCACAATCAGGGGATTCTATGGCTACACCTTC. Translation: CASTIRGFYGYTF.

The CDR3 bases are TGTGCCAGCTCACCGGCGGCATCAAATGGAAACACCATATATTTT. Its translation: CASSPAASNGNTIYF. The chain combines TRBV18 with TRBJ1-3, with D uncertain. The CDR3 contains 15 residues. The germline CDR1 and CDR2 sequences are KGHSH and LQKENI. Between the trimmed V and J ends, which lost 3 bases and 3 bases, there was a span of 12 bases. The full variable domain, with the rest looked up from reference TRBV18 and TRBJ1-3, is NAGVMQNPRHLVRRRGQEARLRCSPMKGHSHVYWYRQLPEEGLKFMVYLQKENIIDESGMPKERFSAEFPKEGPSILRIQQVVRGDSAAYFCASSPAASNGNTIYFGEGSWLTVV.

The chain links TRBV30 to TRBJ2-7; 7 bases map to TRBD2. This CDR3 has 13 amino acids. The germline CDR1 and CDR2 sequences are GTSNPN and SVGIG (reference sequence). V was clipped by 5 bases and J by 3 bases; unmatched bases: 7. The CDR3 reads CAWGGLTGYEQYF. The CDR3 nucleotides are TGTGCCTGGGGGGGACTAACGGGCTACGAGCAGTACTTC. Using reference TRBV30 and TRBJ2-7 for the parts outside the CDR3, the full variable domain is SQTIHQWPATLVQPVGSPLSLECTVEGTSNPNLYWYRQAAGRGLQLLFYSVGIGQISSEVPQNLSASRPQDRQFILSSKKLLLSDSGFYLCAWGGLTGYEQYFGPGTRLTVT.

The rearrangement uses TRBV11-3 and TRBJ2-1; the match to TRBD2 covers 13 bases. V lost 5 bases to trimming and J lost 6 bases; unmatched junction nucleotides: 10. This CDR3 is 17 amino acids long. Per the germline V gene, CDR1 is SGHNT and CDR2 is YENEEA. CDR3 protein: CASSPSTSGRGGNEQFF. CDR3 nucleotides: TGTGCCAGCAGCCCAAGTACTAGCGGGAGGGGCGGCAATGAGCAGTTCTTC.

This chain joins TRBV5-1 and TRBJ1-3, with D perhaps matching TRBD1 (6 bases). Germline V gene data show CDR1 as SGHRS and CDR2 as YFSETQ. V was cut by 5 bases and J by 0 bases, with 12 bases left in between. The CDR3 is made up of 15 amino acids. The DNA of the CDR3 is TGCGCCAGCAGGGGGGCCGGCAACTCTGGAAACACCATATATTTT. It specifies CASRGAGNSGNTIYF.

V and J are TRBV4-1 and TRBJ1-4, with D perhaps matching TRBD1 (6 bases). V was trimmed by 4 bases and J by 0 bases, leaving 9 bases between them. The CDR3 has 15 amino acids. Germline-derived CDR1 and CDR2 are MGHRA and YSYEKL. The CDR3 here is CASSPGQPTNEKLFF. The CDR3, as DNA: TGCGCCAGCAGCCCCGGACAGCCAACTAATGAAAAACTGTTTTTT.

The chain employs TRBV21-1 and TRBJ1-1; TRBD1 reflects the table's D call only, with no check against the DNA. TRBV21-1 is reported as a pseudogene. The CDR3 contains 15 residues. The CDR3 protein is CASSKGPFTNTEAFF. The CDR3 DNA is TGTGCCAGCAGCAAAGGGCCTTTTACGAACACTGAAGCTTTCTTT.

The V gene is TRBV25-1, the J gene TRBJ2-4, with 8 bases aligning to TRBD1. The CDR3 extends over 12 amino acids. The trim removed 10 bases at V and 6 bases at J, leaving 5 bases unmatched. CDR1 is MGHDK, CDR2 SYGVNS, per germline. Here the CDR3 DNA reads TGTGCCACCCGGACAGGGCGAAACATTCAGTACTTC. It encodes CATRTGRNIQYF.